The next 9 T cell receptor beta chains were all read from a single sample in a study of CD8+CD57+ T cells in acquired aplastic anemia. Investigators profiled TCR beta VDJ and CDR3 from genomic DNA template. TCRdb reanalysed the reads using MiXCR and keeps one entry per CDR3 protein. The data show under 200,000 distinct CDR3 sequences, around half seen once. CD8+CD57+ cell expansion had been shown by flow cytometry in patients chosen for sequencing. Sequenced input: sorted CD4+, CD8+, or CD8+CD57+ T cells (not recorded which) from PBMCs. Source of these receptors: a human donor with aplastic anemia.

The rearrangement joins TRBV24-1 to TRBJ2-3; D remains ambiguous. The V gene's germline CDR1 is KGHDR and CDR2 SFDVKD. Deletions cut 4 bases from V and 6 bases from J, with 10 bases between. CDR3 length: 13 residues. This CDR3 reads CATSEPHSDTQYF. CDR3 DNA sequence: TGTGCCACCAGTGAGCCCCATTCGGATACGCAGTATTTT.

This clonotype was detected only once. This may be a read error, as it is one base from a much larger clone. The chain combines TRBV5-4 with TRBJ1-2; D is unresolved. CDR1 SGHNT and CDR2 YYREEE come from the germline V gene (reference sequence). This CDR3 has 13 amino acids. The V end was cut by 3 bases, the J end by 6 bases, with 12 bases between. Written as DNA, the CDR3 is TGTGCCAGCAGCTGCTGGGGTTCCGATGGCTACACCTTC. As protein: CASSCWGSDGYTF. Full variable domain (rest looked up from reference TRBV5-4 and TRBJ1-2): ETGVTQSPTHLIKTRGQQVTLRCSSQSGHNTVSWYQQALGQGPQFIFQYYREEENGRGNFPPRFSGLQFPNYSSELNVNALELDDSALYLCASSCWGSDGYTFGSGTRLTVV.

The chain links TRBV19 to TRBJ1-5; 9 positions agree with TRBD1. The V and J ends lost 3 bases and 0 bases, in that order; junction bases with no gene match: 6. From germline, CDR1 is LNHDA and CDR2 SQIVND (reference sequence). CDR3 length: 17 amino acids. This CDR3 reads CASSMVRDRDSNQPQHF. CDR3 coding DNA: TGTGCCAGTAGTATGGTCCGGGACAGGGATAGCAATCAGCCCCAGCATTTT.

The CDR3 loop reads CSVGGNSNQPQHF. As DNA, the CDR3 is TGCAGCGTCGGGGGGAATAGCAATCAGCCCCAGCATTTT. The genes are TRBV29-1 and TRBJ1-5, with D perhaps TRBD1 (5 bases). The V gene lost 6 bases and the J gene lost 0 bases, with 9 bases spanning the gap. Germline lookup yields CDR1 SQVTM and CDR2 ANQGSEA. This CDR3 is 13 amino acids long.

This clonotype was detected a few times. This chain joins TRBV24-1 and TRBJ1-5; 8 bases line up with TRBD1. This CDR3 contains 14 residues. Germline assignment: CDR1 KGHDR and CDR2 SFDVKD. J gave up 7 bases and V 5 bases, and 6 bases lay outside the gene matches. Here the CDR3 reads CATSGTGTGQPQHF. The CDR3, as DNA: TGTGCCACCAGTGGGACAGGGACCGGGCAGCCCCAGCATTTT.

The rearrangement uses TRBV19 and TRBJ1-1; TRBD1 matches at 10 bases. After removal of 5 bases from V and 3 bases from J, the junction contained 3 bases not matched to a gene. This CDR3 region has 14 residues. From germline, CDR1 is LNHDA and CDR2 SQIVND (reference sequence). Written as DNA, the CDR3 is TGTGCCAGTAGTGACAGGGGGCGGGACACTGAAGCTTTCTTT. The encoded protein is CASSDRGRDTEAFF.

DNA of the CDR3: TGTGCCAGCAGCCTTAACCGGGGCTCCTACGAGCAGTACTTC. This encodes CASSLNRGSYEQYF. V is TRBV7-2 and J is TRBJ2-7; a weak D match, TRBD2 (5 bases). Deletions cut 5 bases from V and 0 bases from J, with 11 bases between. The CDR3 extends over 14 amino acids. Germline V gives CDR1 SGHTA, CDR2 FQGNSA.

V usage is TRBV15 and J usage is TRBJ2-2; TRBD1 might be the D (6 bases). The V end lost 8 bases, the J end lost 4 bases, and 11 bases lay between the germline ends. Germline-derived CDR1 and CDR2 are LNHNV and YYDKDF (reference sequence). The CDR3 has 13 amino acids. The CDR3 here is CATGNRVTGELFF. In DNA form, the CDR3 reads TGTGCCACCGGGAACAGGGTCACCGGGGAGCTGTTTTTT.

In this sample, this clonotype turned up a few times. The chain couples TRBV2 to TRBJ2-7; D is uncertain. CDR1 and CDR2 (germline): SNHLY, FYNNEI. Trimming stripped 7 bases from V and 5 bases from J, with 12 bases between. This CDR3 region has 12 residues. The CDR3 region is CASTGGVDEQYF. The CDR3 DNA follows: TGTGCCAGCACCGGTGGGGTGGACGAGCAGTACTTC.